A single sample gave rise to the 24 T cell receptor beta chains below, sequenced in a study of early T cells in non-severe SARS-CoV-2 infection. TCRdb fed the 5' RACE reads into MiXCR, producing one record per CDR3 protein. Of 65,000 to 70,000 distinct CDR3 sequences in the sample, approximately 10% were seen once. Sequenced: whole blood. The receptors derive from an adult who was a healthcare worker with PCR-confirmed SARS-CoV-2 infection or an uninfected control (not recorded which).

This clonotype was detected only a few times. The J gene is TRBJ2-1, the V gene TRBV20-1; a weak D match, TRBD2 (6 bases). CDR3 length equals 12 residues. V gave up 1 base and J gave up 8 bases, with 9 bases separating them. Germline V gives CDR1 DFQATT, CDR2 SNEGSKA (reference sequence). CDR3 in amino acids: CSARAEGHEQFF. The CDR3 DNA reads TGCAGTGCTAGAGCGGAGGGGCATGAGCAGTTCTTC.

The chain links TRBV24-1 to TRBJ2-2; 7 bases map to TRBD1. This CDR3 region has 14 residues. V lost 12 bases and J lost 1; bases outside the gene matches: 7. Germline V gives CDR1 KGHDR, CDR2 SFDVKD. For the CDR3, the DNA is TGTGCCGTATCCGGGACAGTGAACACCGGGGAGCTGTTTTTT. This gives the protein CAVSGTVNTGELFF.

The chain has TRBV6-4 and TRBJ2-1; 11 bases line up with TRBD1. The CDR3 is made up of 14 amino acids. V was pared by 2 bases and J by 6 bases, with 0 bases of the junction left unmatched. Germline V gene lookup returns CDR1 MRHNA and CDR2 SNTAGT. The CDR3 region is CASSDGTGGNEQFF. DNA of the CDR3: TGTGCCAGCAGTGACGGGACAGGGGGCAATGAGCAGTTCTTC.

The V gene is TRBV4-3, the J gene TRBJ2-1, with D possibly TRBD1 on 6 matching bases. Germline V lookup: CDR1 LGHNA, CDR2 YSLEER. Trimming took 0 bases from V and 8 from J, leaving 11 bases between them. The CDR3 covers 14 residues. CDR3 sequence: CASSQDLGTYEQFF. In nucleotides, the CDR3 is TGCGCCAGCAGCCAAGATCTAGGGACATATGAGCAGTTCTTC.

This clonotype was found many times. The rearrangement joins TRBV6-5 to TRBJ2-7; the match to TRBD2 covers 10 bases. J lost 4 bases, V lost 2 bases, and 5 bases had no gene match. This CDR3 spans 15 amino acids. Germline V gene lookup returns CDR1 MNHEY and CDR2 SVGAGI. CDR3 loop: CASSYIAGGGYEQYF. CDR3 bases: TGTGCCAGCAGTTACATAGCGGGAGGTGGGTACGAGCAGTACTTC.

In its sample, this clonotype was seen many times. In DNA form, the CDR3 reads TGTGCCAGCAGCTTTCGGGATACGCAGTATTTT. Amino acid sequence: CASSFRDTQYF. The chain uses TRBV7-9 and TRBJ2-3; D is ambiguous. The germline V and J ends were trimmed by 3 bases and 6 bases, with 4 bases remaining between them. The CDR3 length is 11 residues. From germline, CDR1 is SEHNR and CDR2 FQNEAQ (reference sequence).

The chain links TRBV27 to TRBJ1-4; D uncertain. The CDR3 is made up of 13 amino acids. V was pared by 3 bases and J by 5 bases, with 7 bases between. Germline lookup yields CDR1 MNHEY and CDR2 SMNVEV (reference sequence). CDR3 bases: TGTGCCAGCAGTTTCGGAAACAATGAAAAACTGTTTTTT. As protein: CASSFGNNEKLFF.

The V call is TRBV4-1, the J call TRBJ2-1, with no clear D. CDR3 length: 13 residues. With 0 bases removed from V and 7 bases from J, the gap between germline ends came to 7 bases. The V gene's germline CDR1 is MGHRA and CDR2 YSYEKL. In DNA, the CDR3 is TGCGCCAGCAGCCAAGAACGGGTAAATGAGCAGTTCTTC. It specifies CASSQERVNEQFF.

In its sample, this clonotype was seen many times. V and J are TRBV11-2 and TRBJ2-1; 7 bases line up with TRBD2. The length of the CDR3 is 16 residues. The germline V gene has CDR1 SGHAT and CDR2 FQNNGV. V gave up 5 bases and J gave up 6 bases; unmatched junction bases: 13. CDR3 DNA sequence: TGTGCCAGCAGCCCCCCGTGGGCTAGCGGTCCCAATGAGCAGTTCTTC. Amino acid sequence: CASSPPWASGPNEQFF.

This clonotype was seen a handful of times. The rearrangement links TRBV28 to TRBJ1-3, with TRBD1 matching over 8 bases. CDR3 size: 13 residues. Germline CDR1 MDHEN, CDR2 SYDVKM. The trim removed 6 bases at V and 2 bases at J, leaving 0 bases unmatched. CDR3 amino acids: CASRQGAGNTIYF. Here the CDR3 DNA reads TGTGCCAGCAGACAGGGGGCTGGAAACACCATATATTTT.

The sample holds many counts of this clonotype. This chain joins TRBV7-9 and TRBJ2-7, with 8 positions matching TRBD1. V trimming: 6 bases; J trimming: 1 base; junction bases outside the gene matches: 8. From germline, CDR1 is SEHNR and CDR2 FQNEAQ (reference sequence). The CDR3 is made up of 15 amino acids. This CDR3 is CASSSDREVSYEQYF. The CDR3 DNA sequence: TGTGCCAGCAGTTCGGACAGGGAGGTGTCCTACGAGCAGTACTTC.

A note on this clonotype: Given a much more abundant clone one base away, this may be a read error. The V call is TRBV18, the J call TRBJ1-3; 7 bases align to TRBD1. The CDR3 length is 15 residues. J gave up 8 bases and V 2 bases, and 9 bases lay outside the gene matches. The germline gives CDR1 KGHSH, CDR2 LQKENI. The CDR3 coding sequence is TGTGCCAGCTCACCATACCAGGGGGTCGGATACACCATATATTTT. Its protein is CASSPYQGVGYTIYF.

This clonotype occurred many times. The chain's CDR3 is CASTGAGEVNEQFF. Written as DNA, the CDR3 is TGTGCCAGTACTGGGGCGGGAGAGGTAAATGAGCAGTTCTTC. This chain uses TRBV19 with TRBJ2-1; 7 bases fit TRBD2. Germline V gene data show CDR1 as LNHDA and CDR2 as SQIVND (reference sequence). CDR3 size: 14 residues. Trimming took 7 bases from V and 7 from J; bases not matched to a gene: 10.

The chain employs TRBV12-3 or TRBV12-4 and TRBJ2-3; TRBD1 aligns across 8 bases. Trimming at V came to 8 bases and at J to 1 base, leaving 14 bases not matched to a gene. This CDR3 region has 17 residues. In nucleotides, the CDR3 is TGTGCCAGCGACGGGACAGGAAAGGAGGCGGGCACAGATACGCAGTATTTT. Translation: CASDGTGKEAGTDTQYF.

This clonotype was observed a few times. The V gene is TRBV20-1, the J gene TRBJ2-7; no clear D gene. Germline V gene lookup returns CDR1 DFQATT and CDR2 SNEGSKA (reference sequence). The CDR3 covers 12 residues. V was shortened by 6 bases and J by 5 bases, with 14 bases between the two germline ends. CDR3 amino acids: CSATGVKHEQYF. The CDR3 region has the DNA TGCAGTGCCACGGGCGTGAAGCACGAGCAGTACTTC.

This clonotype was seen many times. This chain connects TRBV6-5 to TRBJ2-2, with TRBD2 matching over 7 bases. The CDR3 totals 15 residues. Germline CDR1 is MNHEY and CDR2 is SVGAGI. Germline trimming cut 6 bases from V and 2 bases from J; bases unmatched to any gene: 6. The CDR3 nucleotides are TGTGCCAGCAGAAGACCGGGGGGAAACACCGGGGAGCTGTTTTTT. Its protein is CASRRPGGNTGELFF.

This chain uses TRBV2 with TRBJ1-2; TRBD1 is a possible D gene (6 bases). Trimming stripped 4 bases from V and 4 bases from J, with 16 bases between. This CDR3 is built from 15 residues. Germline V gene sequence: CDR1 SNHLY, CDR2 FYNNEI. The CDR3 is CASSVLRGTAYGYTF. The CDR3 DNA sequence: TGTGCCAGCAGTGTTTTAAGGGGGACGGCCTATGGCTACACCTTC.

This clonotype was counted a few times. The rearrangement links TRBV28 to TRBJ1-2; D uncertain. Germline CDR1 MDHEN, CDR2 SYDVKM. The CDR3 has 13 amino acids. V lost 4 bases and J lost 4, with 10 bases in between. The CDR3 here is CASSSGIPYGYTF. The CDR3 bases are TGTGCCAGCAGTTCCGGGATCCCCTATGGCTACACCTTC.

This clonotype was seen at least ten times. The chain carries TRBV28 and TRBJ1-5; D gene unclear. V was trimmed by 6 bases and J by 2 bases, leaving 11 bases between them. The CDR3 extends over 14 amino acids. Germline CDR1 MDHEN, CDR2 SYDVKM. The CDR3 sequence is CASRAGGGNQPQHF. DNA for the CDR3: TGTGCCAGCAGAGCCGGAGGCGGCAATCAGCCCCAGCATTTT.

Within the sample, this clonotype is medium-sized. The CDR3 sequence: CASSQDDGPAGWTQYF. CDR3 DNA: TGCGCCAGCAGCCAAGACGACGGACCGGCGGGATGGACCCAGTACTTC. This chain connects TRBV4-3 to TRBJ2-5; a weak D match, TRBD2 (6 bases). Between the trimmed V and J ends, which lost 0 bases and 7 bases, there was a span of 18 bases. This CDR3 is 16 amino acids long. Germline CDR1 and CDR2: LGHNA and YSLEER.

This chain's CDR3 is CASTRGSTGELFF. In DNA, the CDR3 is TGTGCCAGCACGAGGGGGTCCACCGGGGAGCTGTTTTTT. The chain uses TRBV6-1 and TRBJ2-2; D might be TRBD1 (6 bases). Trimming removed 7 bases from V and 4 bases from J, with 10 bases in between. The CDR3 consists of 13 residues. The germline CDR1 and CDR2 sequences are MNHNS and SASEGT.

There are a few counts of this clonotype. V is TRBV29-1 and J is TRBJ1-2; no clear D gene. Trimming stripped 7 bases from V and 1 base from J, with 7 bases between. Germline V gene sequence: CDR1 SQVTM, CDR2 ANQGSEA. The CDR3 sequence is 11 residues long. The CDR3 DNA sequence: TGCAGCGCTAGGTTTAACTATGGCTACACCTTC. It translates to CSARFNYGYTF.

The chain employs TRBV2 and TRBJ2-7, with a tentative D call TRBD2 (6 bases). The CDR3 is made up of 14 amino acids. The V and J ends lost 6 bases and 0 bases respectively, with 12 bases between them. Germline CDR1 and CDR2: SNHLY and FYNNEI. DNA for the CDR3: TGTGCCAGCAGGTCTAGCGTAAGCTCCTACGAGCAGTACTTC. Its protein product is CASRSSVSSYEQYF.

V is TRBV18 and J is TRBJ2-5, with 7 bases matching TRBD2. The CDR3 contains 14 residues. In germline, CDR1 is KGHSH, CDR2 LQKENI. J lost 1 base, V lost 3 bases, and 2 bases had no gene match. The CDR3 sequence is CASSPLAVQETQYF. The CDR3 DNA reads TGTGCCAGCTCACCGCTAGCGGTCCAAGAGACCCAGTACTTC.